Following are 21 T cell receptor beta chains from one sample sequenced in a study of T cell responses to AZD1222 COVID-19 vaccine. Profiling relied on immunoSEQ multiplex PCR, and the TCRdb table lists in-frame clones only, not all of them. Of around 99,000 clones in the sample, approximately 91% were seen once. Specimen: peripheral blood, collected on day 0 of AZD1222 vaccination. The receptors shown here come from an adult in good health.

This chain links TRBV10-3 with TRBJ2-3; tentatively, D is TRBD2 (6 bases). Germline assignment: CDR1 ENHRY and CDR2 SYGVKD. The CDR3 has 15 amino acids. The V gene lost 1 base and the J gene lost 1 base, with 9 bases spanning the gap. Written as DNA, the CDR3 is TGTGCCATCAGTGAGTATCCTAGCGGCACAGATACGCAGTATTTT. It specifies CAISEYPSGTDTQYF.

The chain is built from TRBV14 and TRBJ1-1; D unresolved. Germline assignment: CDR1 SGHDN and CDR2 FVKESK. The CDR3 length is 13 residues. Trimming removed 0 bases at V and 8 bases at J, with 10 bases between. In DNA form, the CDR3 reads TGTGCCAGCAGCCAAGATGTTGCAGCCGAAGCTTTCTTT. As protein: CASSQDVAAEAFF.

This chain links TRBV6-2 or TRBV6-3 with TRBJ1-1; D is possibly TRBD1 (6 bases). This CDR3 comprises 13 residues. Between the trimmed V and J ends, which lost 6 bases and 8 bases, there was a span of 16 bases. Germline-derived CDR1 and CDR2 are MNHEY and SVGEGT. The CDR3, as DNA: TGTGCCAGCAGCGCGTTGGGGGGGGCGGAAGCTTTCTTT. Encoded protein: CASSALGGAEAFF.

About this clone: At one end the junction does not follow the germline gene, possibly because of a read error. The chain employs TRBV20-1 and TRBJ2-4; D is perhaps TRBD2 (5 bases). The CDR3 runs 11 residues. Germline V gene lookup returns CDR1 DFQATT and CDR2 SNEGSKA (reference sequence). The CDR3 bases are TGCAGTGCTGGAGAAAGAGAGCGGCAGTACTTC. Protein product: CSAGERERQYF.

The chain carries TRBV29-1 and TRBJ2-7; D is uncertain. With 2 bases removed from V and 2 bases from J, the gap between germline ends came to 13 bases. CDR3 length: 14 amino acids. Germline CDR1 is SQVTM and CDR2 is ANQGSEA. The CDR3: CSVEKWVKPYEQYV. CDR3 bases: TGCAGCGTTGAAAAATGGGTCAAGCCCTACGAGCAGTACGTC.

The chain couples TRBV19 to TRBJ1-1, with D perhaps matching TRBD1 (5 bases). The CDR3 totals 16 residues. Germline V gives CDR1 LNHDA, CDR2 SQIVND (reference sequence). V lost 4 bases to trimming and J lost 1 base, with 16 bases between them. CDR3 sequence (DNA): TGTGCCAGTAGTAGGTTCCAGGCCGGGGGGAACACTGAAGCTTTCTTT. It translates to CASSRFQAGGNTEAFF.

The rearrangement uses TRBV6-6 and TRBJ1-2; 7 bases map to TRBD1. CDR1 and CDR2 (germline): MNHNY, SVGAGI (reference sequence). This CDR3 comprises 16 residues. The V and J ends lost 4 bases and 4 bases, in that order; junction bases with no gene match: 12. CDR3 bases: TGTGCCAGCAGTTTGGACAGGAGCGGGTCAGGCTATGGCTACACCTTC. It codes for CASSLDRSGSGYGYTF.

The V and J genes are TRBV7-2 and TRBJ1-1, with TRBD1 identical over 8 bases. The junction had 9 bases not matched to a gene; V was cut back by 2 bases and J by 4 bases. Germline CDR1 is SGHTA and CDR2 is FQGNSA. This CDR3 comprises 16 residues. CDR3 amino acids: CASSLHAGGASTEAFF. CDR3 sequence (DNA): TGTGCCAGCAGCTTACATGCAGGGGGCGCGAGCACTGAAGCTTTCTTT.

J is TRBJ1-1 and V is TRBV24-1; 11 bases match TRBD1. CDR3 length: 15 amino acids. V was pared by 3 bases and J by 7 bases, with 6 bases of the junction left unmatched. Germline loops: CDR1 KGHDR, CDR2 SFDVKD. The CDR3 here is CATSDRDRGTDEAFF. As DNA, the CDR3 is TGTGCCACCAGTGATCGGGACAGGGGGACGGATGAAGCTTTCTTT.

V and J are TRBV20-1 and TRBJ2-7; D perhaps matches TRBD1 (5 bases). This CDR3 region has 11 residues. V lost 5 bases and J lost 6, with 11 bases in between. Per germline, CDR1 DFQATT and CDR2 SNEGSKA (reference sequence). Here the CDR3 DNA reads TGCAGTGCTTCCCAGGGAACCGAGCAGTACGTC. Translation gives CSASQGTEQYV.

This clone appeared a few times. This chain links TRBV6-5 with TRBJ2-7, with D possibly matching TRBD1 (5 bases). This CDR3 comprises 13 residues. V shed 7 bases and J shed 5 bases, with 15 bases lying between them. Germline V gene data show CDR1 as MNHEY and CDR2 as SVGAGI. The CDR3 region has the DNA TGTGCCAGCAAAAGCCAGGGTCCCCACGAGCAGTACTTC. Encoded protein: CASKSQGPHEQYF.

This chain connects TRBV6-6 to TRBJ1-2; the match to TRBD1 covers 7 bases. The CDR3 consists of 13 residues. Per germline, CDR1 MNHNY and CDR2 SVGAGI (reference sequence). V trimming: 4 bases; J trimming: 5 bases; junction bases outside the gene matches: 4. Here the CDR3 reads CASSSQGGYGYTF. The CDR3 DNA reads TGTGCCAGCAGTTCGCAGGGGGGGTATGGCTACACCTTC.

The chain couples TRBV5-5 to TRBJ1-2, with D possibly TRBD1 on 6 matching bases. Germline assignment: CDR1 SGHKS and CDR2 YYEKEE (reference sequence). V dropped 0 bases and J dropped 3 bases, with 12 bases sitting between them. This CDR3 is 15 amino acids long. CDR3 in amino acids: CASSLGGGLHYGYTF. The CDR3 DNA reads as TGTGCCAGCAGCTTGGGTGGGGGCCTGCACTATGGCTACACCTTC.

The chain combines TRBV24-1 with TRBJ1-5, with a possible D match to TRBD1 (5 bases). V lost 6 bases and J lost 2, with 13 bases in between. Germline V gene sequence: CDR1 KGHDR, CDR2 SFDVKD. This CDR3 contains 15 residues. The CDR3 sequence: CATSRGGSGNQPQHF. The CDR3 DNA follows: TGTGCCACCAGTCGCGGGGGTTCGGGCAATCAGCCCCAGCATTTT.

This clone was recorded once. The chain couples TRBV7-2 to TRBJ2-3; D is undetermined. V was trimmed by 4 bases and J by 1 base, leaving 12 bases between them. Germline CDR1 reads SGHTA; CDR2 reads FQGNSA. The CDR3 sequence is 15 residues long. As DNA, the CDR3 is TGTGCCAGCAGCTCATTGGGTCGGGGCACAGATACGCAGTATTTT. Translation gives CASSSLGRGTDTQYF.

In DNA, the CDR3 is TGTGCCAGCCACCAAAAGGGGGCACCCAACAATGAGCAGTTCTTC. Translation gives CASHQKGAPNNEQFF. J is TRBJ2-1 and V is TRBV6-6, with TRBD1 matching 7 bases. CDR1 and CDR2 from the germline V gene are MNHNY and SVGAGI (reference sequence). Trimming took 8 bases from V and 5 from J; bases not matched to a gene: 12. This CDR3 region has 15 residues.

V and J are TRBV13 and TRBJ2-7, with a tentative D call TRBD1 (7 bases). V gave up 1 base and J gave up 9 bases, with 25 bases separating them. Germline values: CDR1 PRHDT, CDR2 FYEKMQ (reference sequence). The CDR3 has 17 amino acids. The CDR3 DNA is TGTGCCAGCAGCTTAGCCGTACCTTGGAGACAGGGAGGTTTGCAGTACTTC. Translation gives CASSLAVPWRQGGLQYF.

V gene TRBV29-1 combines with J gene TRBJ1-1; tentatively, D is TRBD1 (5 bases). Germline V lookup: CDR1 SQVTM, CDR2 ANQGSEA. V lost 7 bases and J lost 1, with 13 bases in between. The CDR3 length is 13 residues. The CDR3 bases are TGCAGCGCCCCCCTGGGGGGGAACACTGAAGCTTTCTTT. Its protein product is CSAPLGGNTEAFF.

The chain employs TRBV6-5 and TRBJ1-4, with 10 bases that match TRBD1. Trimming at V came to 4 bases and at J to 8 bases, leaving 10 bases not matched to a gene. CDR1 is MNHEY, CDR2 SVGAGI, per germline. The CDR3 totals 16 residues. The CDR3 DNA sequence: TGTGCCAGCAGTTCGACAGGGGGCGGGCAGGGGGAAAAACTGTTTTTT. Translated, it gives CASSSTGGGQGEKLFF.

This sequence joins TRBV5-4 and TRBJ2-1; 8 nucleotides match TRBD2. This CDR3 region has 14 residues. Germline CDR1 SGHNT, CDR2 YYREEE (reference sequence). The J segment lost 8 bases and the V segment lost 0 bases, leaving 4 bases of the junction unmatched. CDR3: CASSLGGTRDEQFF. CDR3 sequence (DNA): TGTGCCAGCAGCTTGGGGGGGACTAGAGATGAGCAGTTCTTC.

For this clone: This CDR3 is also generated by other DNA sequences in the sample. This CDR3 is CASSLRTGIYEQYV. Here the CDR3 DNA reads TGTGCCAGCAGCTTACGCACGGGCATCTACGAGCAGTACGTC. V usage is TRBV7-8 and J usage is TRBJ2-7, with D unresolved. The CDR3 covers 14 residues. The V gene lost 2 bases and the J gene lost 3 bases, with 11 bases spanning the gap. Germline assignment: CDR1 SGHVS and CDR2 FQNEAQ.